This T cell receptor (beta chain) originates from a study of PD-L1 blockade in urothelial cancer. Study as a whole: Timepoints chosen for blood analysis were 3 weeks (second dose) and 6 weeks after treatment start. Peripheral blood specimens exhibited a median yield of 141,255 T cells.

Sequencing used immunoSEQ multiplex PCR; TCRdb keeps in-frame clones, though not all of them. The sample holds around 110,000 clones, about 91% seen once. The germline V gene encodes CDR1 SNHLY and CDR2 FYNNEI. With 8 bases removed from V and 1 base from J, the gap between germline ends came to 12 bases. CDR3 length: 13 amino acids. Time point noted: peripheral blood 6 weeks after treatment start. Specimen: PBMCs, collected around atezolizumab (anti-PD-L1) treatment. The chain has TRBV2 and TRBJ2-7, with D perhaps TRBD1 (6 bases). This clonotype was obtained from a man aged 55 to 70 with urothelial cancer. The CDR3 spells CASVGQLSYEQYF. DNA of the CDR3: TGTGCCAGCGTTGGACAGTTATCCTACGAGCAGTACTTC.